These T cell receptor beta chains were read from a single sample in a study of cytomegalovirus exposure and HLA in healthy donors. Repertoires were generated with immunoSEQ multiplex PCR, while TCRdb's copy carries only in-frame clones and drops some. This sample has some 100,000 clones, with roughly 77% found just once. Specimen: PBMCs. The receptor source for this set is a woman between 50 and 59 years old in good health and CMV-seropositive. Each CDR3 is given with its conserved first and last residue. The D gene is left open where the match is weak. Where a row states a size, it is once, few, many or the class of an expanded clone; other rows omit it.

v_call	j_call	clone_size	d_call	cdr3_aa	cdr3_nt
TRBV4-1	TRBJ2-7	-	-	CASSQENSYEQYF	TGCGCCAGCAGCCAAGAAAACAGCTACGAGCAGTACTTC
TRBV27	TRBJ1-4	-	TRBD1	CASSLKGTAHNEKLFF	TGTGCCAGCAGTTTAAAAGGGACAGCCCACAATGAAAAACTGTTTTTT
TRBV11-2	TRBJ1-5	-	TRBD1	CASSSSDRGQPQHF	TGTGCCAGCAGCTCCTCGGACAGGGGACAGCCCCAGCATTTT
TRBV10-3	TRBJ2-7	-	TRBD2	CAITPAGGKHEQYF	TGTGCCATCACCCCTGCGGGAGGTAAACACGAGCAGTACTTC
TRBV7-2	TRBJ1-2	-	TRBD1	CASSPGTGTGYGYTF	TGTGCCAGCAGCCCTGGTACCGGGACAGGCTATGGCTACACCTTC
TRBV11-2	TRBJ1-2	once	-	CASSPLGGKANYGHTF	TGTGCCAGCAGCCCTCTCGGGGGAAAAGCTAACTATGGCCACACCTTC
TRBV29-1	TRBJ1-4	once	-	CSALRRGNEKLFF	TGCAGCGCCCTCAGAAGGGGAAATGAAAAACTGTTTTTT
TRBV6-5	TRBJ2-3	-	-	CASRTGRGAAQYF	TGTGCCAGCAGAACAGGGAGAGGGGCGGCGCAGTATTTT
TRBV27	TRBJ2-5	-	TRBD2	CASQAGGIQETQYF	TGTGCCTCACAAGCGGGGGGGATCCAAGAGACCCAGTACTTC
TRBV29-1	TRBJ1-1	-	-	CSVPGSRMVLF	TGCAGCGTCCCTGGTAGCCGGATGGTCCTTTTT
TRBV9	TRBJ2-7	-	TRBD2	CASSPPNSGYEQYF	TGTGCCAGCAGCCCTCCGAATAGCGGGTACGAGCAGTACTTC